This TCR beta chain comes out of a study of shared clonotypes between healthy human individuals. Using immunoSEQ multiplex PCR, the repertoire was profiled, and TCRdb retains in-frame clones only, with some absent. The data show 400,000 to 600,000 clones, 60% to 80% seen once. Healthy HIV-negative adults without recent acute infections or vaccinations served as donors. Genomic DNA came from 90 million or so PBMCs in unsorted samples. On this clone: Antigen unknown. Different DNA sequences within this sample yield the same CDR3.

Findings and caveats of the study: Sampling covered blood only; tissue repertoires likely differ. Represented diversity, genetic and exposure-history alike, was limited by few donors.

Sequenced sample: PBMCs. The origin of this receptor is a woman aged 40 to 50 in good health. Some clones in this sample may be carry-over from other donors' samples.

CDR3 amino acids: CASSLSPSGNTGELFF. The CDR3 DNA sequence: TGTGCCAGCAGCTTATCACCTAGCGGGAACACCGGGGAGCTGTTTTTT. The chain uses TRBV7-2 and TRBJ2-2; 7 bases are a match to TRBD2. Germline V CDR1 and CDR2: SGHTA, FQGNSA. V lost 2 bases, J lost 1 base, and 4 bases stayed unmatched. The CDR3 extends over 16 amino acids.